These T cell receptor beta chains were read from a single sample in a study of T cell responses to AZD1222 COVID-19 vaccine. Profiling relied on immunoSEQ multiplex PCR, and the TCRdb table lists in-frame clones only, not all of them. The data contain 100,000 to 150,000 clones, 87% of them seen just once; the ten biggest clones take up under 1.5%. The sequencing used peripheral blood, collected on day 0 of AZD1222 vaccination. The receptors stem from an adult in good health. Each CDR3 is given with its conserved first and last residue. A D gene is named only where the DNA matches it firmly. Rows give clone size only sometimes, using once, few, many, or a class for an expanded clone.

clone size	V gene	D gene	J gene	CDR3 DNA	CDR3 protein
-	TRBV9	TRBD2	TRBJ2-1	TGTGCCAGCAGCGTAGATCTAGCGGGCAACAATGAGCAGTTCTTC	CASSVDLAGNNEQFF
-	TRBV5-4	-	TRBJ2-6	TGTGCCAGCAGCTTGGACACCTCCTCTGGGGCCAACGTCCTGACTTTC	CASSLDTSSGANVLTF
-	TRBV28	TRBD2	TRBJ2-7	TGTGCCAGCAGTTCGGGGGGGCCCCTCTCCTACGAGCAGTACTTC	CASSSGGPLSYEQYF
-	TRBV3-1/TRBV3-2	TRBD1	TRBJ1-2	TGTGCCAGCAGCCATCTTACAGGGGACTATGGCTACACCTTC	CASSHLTGDYGYTF
few	TRBV4-2	-	TRBJ2-7	TGTGCCAGCAGCCGCGCGCAGGCGAGCTCCTACGAGCAGTACTTC	CASSRAQASSYEQYF
few	TRBV28	-	TRBJ1-2	TGTGCCAGCAGTTTAGGGCAGGAACTTGGCTACACCTTC	CASSLGQELGYTF
-	TRBV6-4	-	TRBJ1-2	TGTGCCAGCAGTGACCCGGGGGGCGCGGTCTATGGCTACACCTTC	CASSDPGGAVYGYTF
once	TRBV2	TRBD1	TRBJ1-4	TGTGCCAGCAGTGGACAGGGGGTGGAAAAACTGTTTTTT	CASSGQGVEKLFF
-	TRBV6-6	TRBD1	TRBJ1-4	TGTGCCAGCAGTTATGGGACAGGGGGCGGAGAAAAACTGTTTTTT	CASSYGTGGGEKLFF
-	TRBV7-2	-	TRBJ1-4	TGTGCCAGCAGCTTAGGTCGTATGGGAGTCCCAGAAAAACTGTTTTTT	CASSLGRMGVPEKLFF
-	TRBV30	-	TRBJ1-2	TGTGCCTGGAGGGGGGAGGGTCTTGACTATGGCTACACCTTC	CAWRGEGLDYGYTF
-	TRBV5-1	TRBD1	TRBJ1-2	TGCGCCAGCAGCCCAGACAGGGGGCGCGACTATGGCTACACCTTC	CASSPDRGRDYGYTF
-	TRBV20-1	-	TRBJ2-2	TGCAGTGCTAGTGGAGGGTACCCCGGGGAGCTGTTTTTT	CSASGGYPGELFF
-	TRBV29-1	-	TRBJ1-1	TGCAGCGTTCAAACCCAACACAGGGTCTCTGAAGCTTTCTTT	CSVQTQHRVSEAFF
-	TRBV4-1	-	TRBJ1-3	TGCGCCAGCAGCCATTCGGCCCTCAGGGCCCGCTCTTACTCTGGAAACACCATATATTTT	CASSHSALRARSYSGNTIYF
once	TRBV28	-	TRBJ1-2	TGTGCCAGCACACCCGGGGGAGGCCGCTATGGCTACACCTTC	CASTPGGGRYGYTF
-	TRBV6-6	TRBD2	TRBJ2-3	TGTGCCAGCAAGGCGGGGGGAACAGATACGCAGTATTTT	CASKAGGTDTQYF
once	TRBV4-1	-	TRBJ2-7	TGCGCCAGCAGCCAAGTGGGGCTGGACTCCTACGAGCAGTACTTC	CASSQVGLDSYEQYF
-	TRBV4-3	-	TRBJ1-2	TGCGCCAGCAGCCCAGACAGAAACTATGGCTACACCTTC	CASSPDRNYGYTF
-	TRBV6-5	TRBD2	TRBJ2-7	TGTGCCAGCAGTTCTAGCGGGGTCACCTACGAGCAGTACTTC	CASSSSGVTYEQYF
-	TRBV5-4	TRBD1	TRBJ2-5	TGTGCCAGCAGCTTGGACGGGACAGCCTTCGAGACCCAGTACTTC	CASSLDGTAFETQYF
few	TRBV5-6	-	TRBJ2-7	TGTGCCAGCAGCTTGGCGTGGCATTTAGACGCCTCCTACGAGCAGTACTTC	CASSLAWHLDASYEQYF
-	TRBV14	-	TRBJ2-1	TGTGCCAGCAGCGCGGACACCGTCTACAATGAGCAGTTCTTC	CASSADTVYNEQFF
-	TRBV7-2	TRBD2	TRBJ2-2	TGTGCCAGCGCACGAAGCGGGGGGGCCGGAGGGGCTGGGGAGCTGTTTTTT	CASARSGGAGGAGELFF
-	TRBV7-3	-	TRBJ1-5	TGTGCCAGCAGCTTAAAGGGCGGGTATTTGGGCAATCAGCCCCAGCATTTT	CASSLKGGYLGNQPQHF
-	TRBV6-5	-	TRBJ2-3	TGTGCCAGTAAGACCTCAGGGACCGGCACAGATACGCAGTATTTT	CASKTSGTGTDTQYF
-	TRBV4-1	TRBD2	TRBJ2-7	TGCGCCAGCAGCCTGACGGGACTAGCGGATTCCTACGAGCAGTACTTC	CASSLTGLADSYEQYF
-	TRBV7-8	-	TRBJ1-4	TGTGCCAGCAGCCTAGGCAGGTTCGCAACTAATGAAAAACTGTTTTTT	CASSLGRFATNEKLFF
-	TRBV30	-	TRBJ2-7	TGTGCCTGGTCCCAGATAGCCTACGAGCAGTACTTC	CAWSQIAYEQYF
few	TRBV5-1	TRBD1	TRBJ1-3	TGCGCCAGCAGTCACCGGGACAGAGGCTCTGGAAACACCATATATTTT	CASSHRDRGSGNTIYF
-	TRBV7-3	-	TRBJ2-2	TGTGCCAGCAGCTTATCTGGGGTGCGGGCCGGGGAGCTGTTTTTT	CASSLSGVRAGELFF
-	TRBV6-7	-	TRBJ1-2	TGTGCCACCTTCGGAACAACTCCTAGCTATGGCTACACCTTC	CATFGTTPSYGYTF
-	TRBV19	TRBD1	TRBJ2-3	TGTGCCAGTAGTACGGACAGGGTTGGCGGAGATACGCAGTATTTT	CASSTDRVGGDTQYF
-	TRBV2	-	TRBJ1-6	TGTGCCAGCATCCATGAGTCGAGCTCCTATAATTCACCCCTCCACTTT	CASIHESSSYNSPLHF
-	TRBV9	-	TRBJ2-1	TGTGCCAGCAGCGTACAGGGCCCTGGTGAGCAGTTCTTC	CASSVQGPGEQFF
-	TRBV12-3/TRBV12-4	-	TRBJ2-7	TGTGCCAGCAGTTTAAGGGGGGCCTACGAGCAGTACTTC	CASSLRGAYEQYF
-	TRBV6-5	TRBD1	TRBJ1-2	TGTGCCAGCAGCCTAGGACAGGACGGATACTATGGCTACACCTTC	CASSLGQDGYYGYTF
-	TRBV15	-	TRBJ2-3	TGTGCCACCAGCAGAGGAGGGCCGGATACGCAGTATTTT	CATSRGGPDTQYF
-	TRBV5-4	-	TRBJ1-2	TGTGCCAGCAGTTCCCCGGGTGGGTACGGCTATGGCTACACCTTC	CASSSPGGYGYGYTF
-	TRBV9	-	TRBJ2-5	TGTGCCAGCAGCGTAGCGACGGGCCAAGAGACCCAGTACTTC	CASSVATGQETQYF
-	TRBV28	TRBD2	TRBJ2-7	TGTGCCAGCAGTCCTCCTAGCGGGGGATTCTACGAGCAGTACTTC	CASSPPSGGFYEQYF
-	TRBV9	TRBD2	TRBJ2-3	TGTGCCAGCAGCGTAGACGGGACTAGCGATACGCAGTATTTT	CASSVDGTSDTQYF
-	TRBV9	TRBD1	TRBJ2-7	TGTGCCAGCAGCGTCGTCCAGGGCAGGGGGCTTTACGAGCAGTACTTC	CASSVVQGRGLYEQYF
-	TRBV19	-	TRBJ2-7	TGTGCCAGTAGCCCCAGGGGCCTGGAGGGGTCCTACGAGCAGTACTTC	CASSPRGLEGSYEQYF
-	TRBV6-4	-	TRBJ1-1	TGTGCCAGCAGTGAGGTAGAGGGTACTGAAGCTTTCTTT	CASSEVEGTEAFF
-	TRBV11-2	-	TRBJ1-6	TGTGCCAGCAGCTTAGATCCAGATAATTCACCCCTCCACTTT	CASSLDPDNSPLHF
once	TRBV19	TRBD2	TRBJ2-2	TGTGCCAGTAGTTTGGCGGGGGTTCCTACCGGGGAGCTGTTTTTT	CASSLAGVPTGELFF
-	TRBV7-9	TRBD2	TRBJ2-3	TGTGCCAGCAGCCAGGGACTAGCCGGTAGCGATACGCAGTATTTT	CASSQGLAGSDTQYF
-	TRBV5-6	-	TRBJ2-5	TGTGCCAGCAGCATTACAGGGACCCCAGAGACCCAGTACTTC	CASSITGTPETQYF
-	TRBV7-9	-	TRBJ1-3	TGTGCCAGCAGCTTAGCGCAAGAGGGACCTATATATTTT	CASSLAQEGPIYF